This T cell receptor beta chain stems from a study of Ad26.COV2.S vaccination and SARS-CoV-2 variants. On this clone itself: As yet, its antigen is unknown.

Whole-study findings and limits: Possibly, TCR breadth and depth analyses underestimated total T cell responses.

Some clones are missing from TCRdb's copy, which holds only in-frame ones; the method was immunoSEQ multiplex PCR. Of roughly 450,000 clones listed, 90% are singletons. Germline V gives CDR1 MNHEY, CDR2 SMNVEV (reference sequence). V was cut by 2 bases and J by 0 bases, with 7 bases left in between. The CDR3 sequence is 14 residues long. Sample treatment: roughly 18 received Ad26.COV2.S at low or high dose, single or two shots; five or six received placebo; per-sample allocation not given. The investigators took samples on day 63 after the first vaccine or placebo injection. This material consisted of peripheral blood, taken in a trial of Ad26.COV2.S vaccine versus placebo. This rearrangement joins TRBV27 to TRBJ1-1, with no clear D. The receptor comes from a person between 18 and 65 years old who received the Ad26.COV2.S COVID-19 vaccine or a placebo. CDR3 sequence reads: CASSLHPMNTEAFF. DNA of the CDR3: TGTGCCAGCAGTTTACATCCTATGAACACTGAAGCTTTCTTT.